The rows below give T cell receptor beta chains drawn from one sample of a study of neoadjuvant anti-PD-1 for oral cavity cancer. Profiled with immunoSEQ multiplex PCR; TCRdb holds only in-frame clones, not every one. Altogether around 81,000 clones are present, roughly four fifths being singletons, with the ten largest covering approximately 3.4%. The sample in question was PBMCs, obtained before nivolumab (anti-PD-1) treatment. The receptors derive from a person aged 40 to 85 with oral cavity squamous cell carcinoma. Both conserved end residues are part of each CDR3. The D gene is left open where the match is weak. Size values are once, few and many counts, or a class for expanded clones, and some rows have none.

size,J,V,D,DNA,CDR3
.,TRBJ2-1,TRBV30,TRBD1,TGTGCCTGGAGTGGGACAGGCGGTTACGAGCAGTTCTTC,CAWSGTGGYEQFF
.,TRBJ2-1,TRBV14,.,TGTGCCAGCAGCCAAGGCATGGTAGCGGAATACAATGAGCAGTTCTTC,CASSQGMVAEYNEQFF
.,TRBJ1-2,TRBV5-6,.,TGTGCCAGCAGCAGGACAGCTGGCTACACCTTC,CASSRTAGYTF
.,TRBJ2-1,TRBV11-2,.,TGTGCCAGCAGCTTTAGGGTAAATGAGCAGTTCTTC,CASSFRVNEQFF
.,TRBJ2-7,TRBV5-6,TRBD2,TGTGCCAGCAGCTTTAGGACTAGCGGCCCCTACGAGCAGTACTTC,CASSFRTSGPYEQYF
.,TRBJ2-7,TRBV28,TRBD2,TGTGCCAGCATGGGCATCGGGGGGGGTAACACCTACGAGCAGTACTTC,CASMGIGGGNTYEQYF
.,TRBJ2-7,TRBV10-3,TRBD1,TGTGCCATCAGCCAAACAGGGGGCGCTCGGATCGAGCAGTACTTC,CAISQTGGARIEQYF
.,TRBJ1-2,TRBV6-1,.,TGTGCCAGCAGTCCGGGGCACAGAGCCAACTATGGCTACACCTTC,CASSPGHRANYGYTF
.,TRBJ1-4,TRBV2,.,TGTGCCAGCAGTGAAGGGACAGAGGGAGATGAAAAACTGTTTTTT,CASSEGTEGDEKLFF
.,TRBJ2-3,TRBV29-1,TRBD2,TGCAGCGTTGGCGGACTAGCAACAGATACGCAGTATTTT,CSVGGLATDTQYF
once,TRBJ2-7,TRBV5-1,TRBD1,TGCGCCAGCAGCAGCCTCCGGGACAGGAGCGAGCAGTACTTC,CASSSLRDRSEQYF
.,TRBJ2-7,TRBV11-1,TRBD2,TGTGCCAGCAGCTTAGCGACTAGCGGGGGTTCCTACGAGCAGTACTTC,CASSLATSGGSYEQYF
few,TRBJ1-1,TRBV15,.,TGTGCCACCGCCGGGTCCCTTTGGACTGAAGCTTTCTTT,CATAGSLWTEAFF